The 14 T cell receptor beta chains given below trace back to one sample, sequenced in a study of beta chain features in type 1 diabetes. Reverse transcription of all isolated RNA meant that expressed TCRB transcripts were sequenced. Here immunoSEQ multiplex PCR was the method, and the copy in TCRdb shows in-frame clones only, minus some. The sample records about 290,000 clones, 7% to 9% being singletons. Sequenced sample: central memory CD4+ T cells from blood. All receptors derive from a woman aged 18-29 years in good health.

The chain employs TRBV19 and TRBJ1-1, with D perhaps matching TRBD1 (6 bases). The CDR3 totals 13 residues. V lost 5 bases and J lost 5, with 12 bases in between. In germline, CDR1 is LNHDA, CDR2 SQIVND (reference sequence). The CDR3 nucleotides read TGTGCCAGTAGTCCCCAGGGGAGGACTGAAGCTTTCTTT. The encoded protein is CASSPQGRTEAFF. The complete variable domain, with remaining parts taken from reference TRBV19 and TRBJ1-1, reads DGGITQSPKYLFRKEGQNVTLSCEQNLNHDAMYWYRQDPGQGLRLIYYSQIVNDFQKGDIAEGYSVSREKKESFPLTVTSAQKNPTAFYLCASSPQGRTEAFFGQGTRLTVV.

The sample holds a few counts of this clone. J is TRBJ2-1 and V is TRBV9; TRBD1 matches 10 bases. Germline assignment: CDR1 SGDLS and CDR2 YYNGEE. The length of the CDR3 is 19 residues. Trimming cost V 3 bases and J 5 bases; bases outside gene matches: 17. The CDR3 spells CASSGAPRYWDRGHNEQFF. In DNA form, the CDR3 reads TGTGCCAGCAGCGGTGCTCCGAGGTATTGGGACAGGGGTCACAATGAGCAGTTCTTC.

This clone was detected a few times. This rearrangement joins TRBV7-3 to TRBJ2-5, with 8 bases matching TRBD1. V gave up 5 bases and J gave up 5 bases; unmatched junction bases: 4. Germline V gene sequence: CDR1 SGHTA, CDR2 FQGTGA. CDR3 length equals 13 residues. CDR3 DNA: TGTGCCAGCAGCCGGACAGGGCGGGAGACCCAGTACTTC. Translating gives CASSRTGRETQYF. Together with reference TRBV7-3 and TRBJ2-5, the CDR3 gives the full variable domain: GAGVSQTPSNKVTEKGKYVELRCDPISGHTALYWYRQSLGQGPEFLIYFQGTGAADDSGLPNDRFFAVRPEGSVSTLKIQRTERGDSAVYLCASSRTGRETQYFGPGTRLLVL.

This clone was seen more than once but under ten times. The rearrangement links TRBV9 to TRBJ2-7; D may correspond to TRBD1 or TRBD2 (5 bases each). Germline CDR1 and CDR2: SGDLS and YYNGEE. V was cut by 3 bases and J by 0 bases, with 10 bases left in between. This CDR3 comprises 14 residues. CDR3 in DNA: TGTGCCAGCAGCGCAGAGGGGTTCTCCTACGAGCAGTACGTC. Translating gives CASSAEGFSYEQYV.

This rearrangement joins TRBV15 to TRBJ2-1; possibly TRBD1 for D (6 bases). The CDR3 has 13 amino acids. CDR1 is LNHNV and CDR2 is YYDKDF in the germline V gene (reference sequence). V shed 0 bases and J shed 14 bases, with 14 bases lying between them. The CDR3 protein is CATSREGFGQKFF. The CDR3, as DNA: TGTGCCACCAGCAGAGAAGGTTTCGGACAGAAGTTCTTC. Together with reference TRBV15 and TRBJ2-1, the CDR3 gives the full variable domain: DAMVIQNPRYQVTQFGKPVTLSCSQTLNHNVMYWYQQKSSQAPKLLFHYYDKDFNNEADTPDNFQSRRPNTSFCFLDIRSPGLGDTAMYLCATSREGFGQKFFGPGTRLTVL.

This rearrangement joins TRBV7-8 to TRBJ2-7; D gene uncertain. V lost 6 bases, J lost 1 base, and 4 bases lay in between. CDR1 is SGHVS, CDR2 FQNEAQ, per germline. The CDR3 totals 11 residues. The CDR3 DNA is TGTGCCAGCAGTCGGTCCTACGAGCAGTACTTC. Translated: CASSRSYEQYF.

This clone showed up just a few times. This rearrangement joins TRBV5-1 to TRBJ1-2; 8 bases align to TRBD1. This CDR3 is 15 amino acids long. With V trimmed by 4 bases and J by 4 bases, 9 bases remained unmatched. The germline V gene encodes CDR1 SGHRS and CDR2 YFSETQ. The CDR3 loop is CASSPQDRVAYGYTF. The DNA of the CDR3 is TGCGCCAGCAGCCCACAGGACAGGGTAGCCTATGGCTACACCTTC.

V and J are TRBV5-1 and TRBJ2-7; 13 bases are shared with TRBD2. Germline values: CDR1 SGHRS, CDR2 YFSETQ. The CDR3 is 22 amino acids. Trimming at V came to 1 base and at J to 1 base, leaving 20 bases not matched to a gene. The CDR3 region is CASSLRVSTGTSGIGDSYEQYF. DNA for the CDR3: TGCGCCAGCAGCTTGCGCGTTTCAACCGGGACTAGCGGGATTGGGGATTCCTACGAGCAGTACTTC.

The V gene is TRBV28, the J gene TRBJ1-6, with D hard to call. The CDR3 is made up of 12 amino acids. CDR1 and CDR2 from the germline V gene are MDHEN and SYDVKM. Trimming took off 2 bases at V and 7 bases at J, with 3 bases between the two ends. CDR3 sequence: CASSLVNSPLHF. For the CDR3, the DNA is TGTGCCAGCAGTTTAGTAAATTCACCCCTCCACTTT.

This clone was recorded a few times. The gene calls are TRBV2 and TRBJ2-1; 8 nucleotides match TRBD1. With 5 bases clipped from V and 11 bases from J, the junction kept 11 bases outside the gene matches. The CDR3 has 14 amino acids. The germline gives CDR1 SNHLY, CDR2 FYNNEI. The chain's CDR3 is CASSNQGTGTQQFF. The DNA for the CDR3 is TGTGCCAGCAGTAACCAGGGGACAGGAACCCAGCAGTTCTTC.

This clone was found a few times. The chain joins TRBV5-1 to TRBJ1-2; TRBD1 is a possible D gene (5 bases). CDR3 length: 15 residues. Trimming left V 4 bases short and J 2 bases short, with 15 bases between. CDR1 is SGHRS, CDR2 YFSETQ, per germline. DNA of the CDR3: TGCGCCAGCAGCCGGGAGGGGTGGTTCAACTATGGCTACACCTTC. Amino acid sequence: CASSREGWFNYGYTF.

The chain is built from TRBV7-9 and TRBJ2-1; possibly TRBD2 for D (6 bases). Per germline, CDR1 SEHNR and CDR2 FQNEAQ (reference sequence). This CDR3 region has 16 residues. Trimming left V 8 bases short and J 0 bases short, with 17 bases between. As DNA, the CDR3 is TGTGCCAGCGGCGCGGGGTCTGAGGTCTCCTACAATGAGCAGTTCTTC. Residues: CASGAGSEVSYNEQFF.

Only a few counts were recorded for this clone. The same CDR3 is also encoded by other DNA sequences in this sample. The chain is built from TRBV20-1 and TRBJ1-1, with D hard to call. CDR3 size: 11 residues. Germline V lookup: CDR1 DFQATT, CDR2 SNEGSKA (reference sequence). Trimming stripped 6 bases from V and 3 bases from J, with 8 bases between. This CDR3 is CSASSDTEAFF. CDR3 coding DNA: TGCAGTGCCTCTTCGGACACTGAAGCTTTCTTT.

This clone was recorded at least ten times. The rearrangement joins TRBV5-1 to TRBJ2-7; perhaps TRBD1 as D (5 bases). CDR3 length equals 14 residues. Germline CDR1 and CDR2: SGHRS and YFSETQ. V was trimmed by 1 base and J by 5 bases, leaving 13 bases between them. DNA of the CDR3: TGCGCCAGCAGCTTGACAGGCATTCTCGACGAGCAGTACGTC. Amino acids: CASSLTGILDEQYV.